This TCR beta chain came from a study of T-cell reconstitution after alpha-beta-depleted transplantation in children. General observations from the study: Newly generated T cells supplied most T-cell counts and diversity one year post-transplant.

A TCRbeta library incorporating unique molecular identifiers was prepared. TCRdb recomputed calls from the PCR reads with MiXCR, one row per CDR3 protein. This sample has 200,000 or so distinct CDR3 sequences, with approximately 7% found just once. Germline lookup yields CDR1 DFQATT and CDR2 SNEGSKA (reference sequence). There are 13 residues in the CDR3. V dropped 6 bases and J dropped 2 bases, with 12 bases sitting between them. This clonotype has at least ten counts. As yet, its antigen is unknown. The sequencing used PBMCs, collected before TCRalphabeta/CD19-depleted stem cell transplant. The chain has TRBV20-1 and TRBJ2-3; D not resolved. The TCR was taken from a boy between 2 and 10 years old with acute lymphoblastic leukemia, due to receive a stem cell transplant. Here the CDR3 DNA reads TGCAGTGCCCCGAACCCACCCACAGATACGCAGTATTTT. Translation gives CSAPNPPTDTQYF.